The sequence of this T cell receptor (beta chain) was determined in a study of long-term antiretroviral therapy in people with HIV. Study-wide context: First collections came about a decade before the 2015 immediate-ART recommendation. Study findings and constraints: It was observed that HIV repertoires exhibited narrower CDR3 length ranges than controls. Pre-ART expanded TRB clones stayed dominant throughout, though often decreasing after ART.

This CDR3 has 14 amino acids. The germline gives CDR1 MNHEY, CDR2 SVGAGI. V shed 2 bases and J 7 bases; nucleotides not matched to a gene: 6. About this clone itself: Its specificity is not known.

At survey level, the immunoSEQ assay was run in its v3.0 version. Clones were read by immunoSEQ multiplex PCR, and TCRdb kept only the in-frame ones, dropping some. Of 35,000 to 50,000 clones listed, approximately 86% are singletons. Sequencing used unsorted PBMCs, obtained 0.1 years before starting antiretroviral therapy. The rearrangement links TRBV6-5 to TRBJ2-7, with 9 bases matching TRBD1. This receptor was obtained from a woman between 50 and 59 years old with HIV. The CDR3 sequence is CASSYDRGSWEQYF. The CDR3, as DNA: TGTGCCAGCAGTTACGACAGGGGGTCCTGGGAGCAGTACTTC.